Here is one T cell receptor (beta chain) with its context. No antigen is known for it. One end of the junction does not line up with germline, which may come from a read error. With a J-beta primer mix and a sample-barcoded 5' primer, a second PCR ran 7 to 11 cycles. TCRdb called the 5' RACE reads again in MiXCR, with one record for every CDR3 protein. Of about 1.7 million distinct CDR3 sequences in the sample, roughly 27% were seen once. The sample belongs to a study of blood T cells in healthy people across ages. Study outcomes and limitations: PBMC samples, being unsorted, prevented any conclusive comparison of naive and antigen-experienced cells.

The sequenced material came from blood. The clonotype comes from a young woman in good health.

The CDR3 sequence: CASSLNSGGSGELFF. As DNA, the CDR3 is TGTGCTAGCAGTCTGAACTCCGGGGGATCCGGGGAGCTGTTTTTT. The gene calls are TRBV6-1 and TRBJ2-2; the D gene is possibly TRBD2 (6 bases). Germline CDR1 MNHNS, CDR2 SASEGT. The CDR3 spans 15 residues.